This T cell receptor beta chain was documented in a study of blood T cell repertoires in COVID-19. Assay used: immunoSEQ multiplex PCR; TCRdb lists only in-frame clones, some missing. The data contain 130,000 or so clones, around nine tenths of them singletons. V was shortened by 6 bases and J by 2 bases, with 16 bases between the two germline ends. The CDR3 spans 15 residues. Germline CDR1 reads SNHLY; CDR2 reads FYNNEI. V and J are TRBV2 and TRBJ2-5; D possibly corresponds to TRBD1 (6 bases). The sequence was obtained from a man aged 50-60 years with active or convalescent COVID-19. What was sequenced was peripheral blood. CDR3 in amino acids: CASRGLPGAQETQYF. The DNA for the CDR3 is TGTGCCAGCAGGGGGCTCCCAGGGGCACAAGAGACCCAGTACTTC.